This T cell receptor (beta chain) comes out of a study of shared clonotypes between healthy human individuals. Study-wide results and limits: Sampling included only blood; tissue repertoires likely differ.

It was at deep level that the assay was run. Repertoires were generated with immunoSEQ multiplex PCR, while TCRdb's copy carries only in-frame clones and drops some. The sample yields about 2,200,000 clones, 85% to 95% seen once. To note about this clone: As yet, its antigen is unknown.

CD8 cells classed as naive were CD45RO-negative and positively selected for CCR7, excluding terminally differentiated effector memory CD45RA+ cells. This TCR was recovered from a man in his late teens or twenties in good health. Some clones in this sample may be carry-over from other donors' samples. The material sequenced was naive CD8+ T cells from PBMCs.

The CDR3 sequence: CASSVDGRGYTEAFF. In DNA form, the CDR3 reads TGTGCCAGCAGCGTAGATGGCAGGGGTTACACTGAAGCTTTCTTT. This chain connects TRBV9 to TRBJ1-1; tentative D call: TRBD1 (6 bases). CDR3 length: 15 residues. Germline CDR1 reads SGDLS; CDR2 reads YYNGEE. V was trimmed by 0 bases and J by 3 bases, leaving 12 bases between them. Filled out from reference TRBV9 and TRBJ1-1, the complete variable domain reads DSGVTQTPKHLITATGQRVTLRCSPRSGDLSVYWYQQSLDQGLQFLIQYYNGEERAKGNILERFSAQQFPDLHSELNLSSLELGDSALYFCASSVDGRGYTEAFFGQGTRLTVV.